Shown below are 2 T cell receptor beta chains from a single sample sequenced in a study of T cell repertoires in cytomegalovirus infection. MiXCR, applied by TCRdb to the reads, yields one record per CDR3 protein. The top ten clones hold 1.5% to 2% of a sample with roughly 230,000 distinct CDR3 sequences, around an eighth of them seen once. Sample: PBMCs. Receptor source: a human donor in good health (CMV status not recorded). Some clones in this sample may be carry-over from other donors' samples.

CDR3: CASSPGGGPGSGDTEAFF. The CDR3 DNA follows: TGTGCCAGCAGCCCGGGGGGGGGACCGGGATCCGGTGACACTGAAGCTTTCTTT. The chain couples TRBV14 to TRBJ1-1; D perhaps matches TRBD1 (5 bases). This CDR3 comprises 18 residues. The V end was cut by 4 bases, the J end by 3 bases, with 24 bases between. Germline V gene data show CDR1 as SGHDN and CDR2 as FVKESK.

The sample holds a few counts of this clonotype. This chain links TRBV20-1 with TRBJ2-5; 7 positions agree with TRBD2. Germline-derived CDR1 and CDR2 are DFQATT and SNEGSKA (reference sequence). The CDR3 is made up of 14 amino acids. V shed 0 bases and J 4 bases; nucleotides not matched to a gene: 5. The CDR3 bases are TGCAGTGCTAGAGATTACCAGCGGGGAGAGACCCAGTACTTC. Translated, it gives CSARDYQRGETQYF.